This TCR beta chain was identified during a study of T cell repertoires in cytomegalovirus infection. Study-wide context: Matching HLA type, along with CMV infection, was indicated by public TCR beta signatures.

V lost 5 bases and J lost 3, with 12 bases in between. Germline CDR1 is MNHNS and CDR2 is SASEGT. The length of the CDR3 is 14 residues. MiXCR was run by TCRdb on the reads, yielding one entry per CDR3 protein. Of about 330,000 distinct CDR3 sequences in the sample, 8% to 9.5% are singletons; the top ten hold about 4.5%. This sequence was found in a human donor in good health (CMV status not recorded). Some clones in this sample may be carry-over from other donors' samples. The V gene is TRBV6-1, the J gene TRBJ2-3; D unclear. The sample taken for sequencing was PBMCs. In DNA, the CDR3 is TGTGCCAGCAGTCGCCTAAGTCCGACAGATACGCAGTATTTT. Translated, it gives CASSRLSPTDTQYF.